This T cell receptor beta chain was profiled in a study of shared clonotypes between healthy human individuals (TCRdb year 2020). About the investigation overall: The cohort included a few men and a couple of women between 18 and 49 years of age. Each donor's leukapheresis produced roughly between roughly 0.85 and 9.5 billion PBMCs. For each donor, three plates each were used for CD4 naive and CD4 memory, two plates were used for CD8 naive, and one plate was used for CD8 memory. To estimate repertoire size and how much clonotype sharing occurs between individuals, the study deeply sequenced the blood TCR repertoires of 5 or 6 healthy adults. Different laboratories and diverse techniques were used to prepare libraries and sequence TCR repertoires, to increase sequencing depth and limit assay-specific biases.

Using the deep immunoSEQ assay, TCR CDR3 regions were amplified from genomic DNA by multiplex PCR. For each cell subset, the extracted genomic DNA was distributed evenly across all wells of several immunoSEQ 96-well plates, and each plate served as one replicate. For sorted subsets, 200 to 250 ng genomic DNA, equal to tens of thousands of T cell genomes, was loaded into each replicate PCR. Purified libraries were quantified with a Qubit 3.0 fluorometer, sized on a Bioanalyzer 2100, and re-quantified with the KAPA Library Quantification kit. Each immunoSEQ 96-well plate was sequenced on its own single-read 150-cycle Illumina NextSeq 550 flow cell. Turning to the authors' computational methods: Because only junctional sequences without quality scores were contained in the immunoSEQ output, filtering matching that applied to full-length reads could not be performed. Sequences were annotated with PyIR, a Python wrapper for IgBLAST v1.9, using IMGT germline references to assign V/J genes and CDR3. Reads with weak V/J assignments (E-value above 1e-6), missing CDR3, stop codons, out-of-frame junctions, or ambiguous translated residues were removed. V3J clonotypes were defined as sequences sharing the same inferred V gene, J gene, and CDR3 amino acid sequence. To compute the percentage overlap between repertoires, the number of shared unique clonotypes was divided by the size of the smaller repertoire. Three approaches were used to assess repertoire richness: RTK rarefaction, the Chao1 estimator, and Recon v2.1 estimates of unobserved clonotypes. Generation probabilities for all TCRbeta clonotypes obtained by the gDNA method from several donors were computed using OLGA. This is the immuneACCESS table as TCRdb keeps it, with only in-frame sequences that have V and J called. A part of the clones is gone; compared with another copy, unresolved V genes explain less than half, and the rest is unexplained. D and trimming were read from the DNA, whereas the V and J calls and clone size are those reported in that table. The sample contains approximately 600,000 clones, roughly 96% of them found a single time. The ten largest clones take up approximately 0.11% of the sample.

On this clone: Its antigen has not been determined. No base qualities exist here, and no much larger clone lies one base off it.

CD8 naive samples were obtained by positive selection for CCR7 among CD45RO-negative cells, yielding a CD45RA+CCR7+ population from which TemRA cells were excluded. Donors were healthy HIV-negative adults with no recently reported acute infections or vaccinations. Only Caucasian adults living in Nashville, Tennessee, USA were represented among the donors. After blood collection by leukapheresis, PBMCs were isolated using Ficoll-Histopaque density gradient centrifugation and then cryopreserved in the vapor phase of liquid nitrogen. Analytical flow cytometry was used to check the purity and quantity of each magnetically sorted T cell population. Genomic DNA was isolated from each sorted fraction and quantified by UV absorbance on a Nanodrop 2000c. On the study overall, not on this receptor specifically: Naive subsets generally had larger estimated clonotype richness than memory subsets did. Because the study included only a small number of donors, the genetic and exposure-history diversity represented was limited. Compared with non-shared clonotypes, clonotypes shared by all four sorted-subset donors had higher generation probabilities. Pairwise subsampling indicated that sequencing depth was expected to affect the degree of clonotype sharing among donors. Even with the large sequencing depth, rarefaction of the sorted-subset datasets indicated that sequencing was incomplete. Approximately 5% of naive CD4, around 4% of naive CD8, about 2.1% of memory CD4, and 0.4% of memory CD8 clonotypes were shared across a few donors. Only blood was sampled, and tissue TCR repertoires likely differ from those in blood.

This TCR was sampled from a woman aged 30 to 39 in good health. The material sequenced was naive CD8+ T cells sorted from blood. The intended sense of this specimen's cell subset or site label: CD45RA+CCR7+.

The DNA reads TGTGCCAGCAGCCAACAGGGAACCGAGCAGTACTTC. It is translated as CASSQQGTEQYF. The chain links TRBV5-5 with TRBJ2-7; matching of 6 bases hints at TRBD1 as the D gene. Measured from the cysteine to the phenylalanine, the CDR3 is 12 residues long. Only the CDR3 DNA is retained, 36 bases long and in frame from the first base. In the germline V gene (reference sequence), CDR1 corresponds to SGHKS and CDR2 to YYEKEE. The V end loses 4 bases and the J end loses 6 bases, and a stretch of 11 bases separates them.